The 31 T cell receptor beta chains listed next were all sequenced from one sample in a study of CD8 T cells in ankylosing spondylitis (dated by TCRdb to the late 2010s). Receptor libraries were prepared by 5' RACE. Sequencer: Illumina HiSeq 2500. Through fastp at Q25 and MiXCR, TCRdb rebuilt clones from the public reads, retaining in-frame beta chains. For every CDR3 protein sequence, its rows merge into one entry that carries the most common genes and DNA. This sample has 250,000 or so distinct CDR3 sequences in its table, and roughly 10% of those were observed once. Jointly, the top ten make up less than 7% of the sample. Sequencing input: blood, either unsorted or a sorted T cell fraction (not recorded which). The receptors here all came from a male donor with ankylosing spondylitis or in good health (not recorded which).

This clonotype was counted at least ten times. The chain couples TRBV2 to TRBJ2-2; 9 bases are a match to TRBD2. The CDR3 has 13 amino acids. Germline V gives CDR1 SNHLY, CDR2 FYNNEI. The V gene end was trimmed by 8 bases and the J gene end by 4 bases; junction bases not matched to a gene: 2. For the CDR3, the DNA is TGTGCCAGCCTGCGGGAGGGCACCGGGGAGCTGTTTTTT. Amino acids: CASLREGTGELFF.

The chain combines TRBV9 with TRBJ2-2; 13 nucleotides line up with TRBD2. In germline, CDR1 is SGDLS, CDR2 YYNGEE. CDR3 length: 16 residues. V lost 3 bases and J lost 7; bases outside the gene matches: 6. As DNA, the CDR3 is TGTGCCAGCAGCGCCACTAGCGGGGGGGCGATCGGGGAGCTGTTTTTT. This sequence encodes CASSATSGGAIGELFF.

The V call is TRBV28, the J call TRBJ2-1; unclear D gene. Between the trimmed V and J ends, which lost 3 bases and 0 bases, there was a span of 12 bases. The CDR3 totals 16 residues. CDR1 MDHEN and CDR2 SYDVKM come from the germline V gene. CDR3 region: CASSFGASASYNEQFF. The CDR3 nucleotides read TGTGCCAGCAGTTTTGGTGCCAGCGCCTCCTACAATGAGCAGTTCTTC.

The V and J genes are TRBV6-1 and TRBJ1-5; TRBD1 might be the D (5 bases). The V gene's germline CDR1 is MNHNS and CDR2 SASEGT. The CDR3 loop spans 19 amino acids. V was trimmed by 0 bases and J by 2 bases, leaving 20 bases between them. CDR3 in DNA: TGTGCCAGCAGTGAAGCGCGGGGGGGTGTGGGCTATGGCAATCAGCCCCAGCATTTT. Translated, it gives CASSEARGGVGYGNQPQHF.

This clonotype was seen many times. The chain carries TRBV7-2 and TRBJ2-3; 9 nucleotides line up with TRBD2. The CDR3 totals 14 residues. Germline trimming cut 7 bases from V and 3 bases from J; bases unmatched to any gene: 5. Germline CDR1 is SGHTA and CDR2 is FQGNSA. CDR3 loop: CASTLGLATDTQYF. The CDR3 DNA reads as TGTGCCAGCACTCTAGGACTAGCGACAGATACGCAGTATTTT. Variable domain in full (rest from reference TRBV7-2 and TRBJ2-3): GAGVSQSPSNKVTEKGKDVELRCDPISGHTALYWYRQSLGQGLEFLIYFQGNSAPDKSGLPSDRFSAERTGGSVSTLTIQRTQQEDSAVYLCASTLGLATDTQYFGPGTRLTVL.

This clonotype was counted a few times. The chain uses TRBV28 and TRBJ2-7; D gene ambiguous. The germline V and J ends were trimmed by 6 bases and 2 bases, with 14 bases remaining between them. CDR3 length: 14 residues. Germline V lookup: CDR1 MDHEN, CDR2 SYDVKM. CDR3 DNA: TGTGCCAGCAGCCCTCCGGAGATTCCCTACGAGCAGTACTTC. This translates into CASSPPEIPYEQYF.

This clonotype appeared a few times. The chain employs TRBV27 and TRBJ2-1, with TRBD1 identical over 12 bases. The CDR3 sequence is 18 residues long. V was clipped by 6 bases and J by 1 base; unmatched bases: 10. The germline CDR1 and CDR2 sequences are MNHEY and SMNVEV (reference sequence). CDR3 nucleotides: TGTGCCAGCAGGAAAGGGACAGGGGGCGAGGTGTCCTACAATGAGCAGTTCTTC. It is translated as CASRKGTGGEVSYNEQFF.

Many counts were recorded for this clonotype. The J gene is TRBJ2-2, the V gene TRBV24-1; maybe TRBD2 (5 bases). Germline CDR1 reads KGHDR; CDR2 reads SFDVKD. There are 18 residues in the CDR3. V was pared by 8 bases and J by 3 bases, with 24 bases between. This CDR3 reads CATKTRAELGPYTGELFF. CDR3 coding DNA: TGTGCCACCAAAACGAGGGCAGAACTTGGGCCGTACACCGGGGAGCTGTTTTTT.

There are many counts of this clonotype. The rearrangement uses TRBV12-3 or TRBV12-4 and TRBJ2-7; D perhaps matches TRBD1 (7 bases). V lost 1 base and J 3 bases, leaving 16 bases between the germline ends. The CDR3 runs 16 residues. Here the CDR3 reads CASSLGLDRTIYEQYF. CDR3 DNA sequence: TGTGCCAGCAGTTTAGGGCTGGACAGGACTATCTACGAGCAGTACTTC.

The sample holds a few counts of this clonotype. The chain employs TRBV6-5 and TRBJ2-7; 9 bases fit TRBD1. This CDR3 region has 14 residues. The V and J ends lost 0 bases and 6 bases, in that order; junction bases with no gene match: 3. The germline gives CDR1 MNHEY, CDR2 SVGAGI. The CDR3 loop is CASSYSGQGTEQYF. As DNA, the CDR3 is TGTGCCAGCAGTTACTCGGGACAGGGTACCGAGCAGTACTTC.

Note on this clonotype: Germline and junction disagree at one end, which may indicate a read error. The rearrangement links TRBV5-1 to TRBJ2-3; D might be TRBD1 (5 bases). CDR3 length: 12 amino acids. CDR1 and CDR2 (germline): SGHRS, YFSETQ. The CDR3 nucleotides are TGCGCCAGCCGCCCATCCACAGGTACGCAGTATTTT. This encodes CASRPSTGTQYF.

This clonotype was seen at least ten times. The chain is built from TRBV15 and TRBJ2-3; no firm D call. Germline V gene data show CDR1 as LNHNV and CDR2 as YYDKDF (reference sequence). Trimming shortened V by 5 bases and J by 5 bases, and 8 bases separated the two germline ends. The CDR3 consists of 12 residues. In nucleotides, the CDR3 is TGTGCCACCAGCCCGCGCGTAGATACGCAGTATTTT. Protein sequence: CATSPRVDTQYF.

This clonotype has only a few counts. CDR3 coding DNA: TGTGCCAGCAGCCATGAACAGTACTTC. This gives the protein CASSHEQYF. The rearrangement links TRBV3-1 to TRBJ2-7; D ambiguous. Germline V gene sequence: CDR1 LGHDT, CDR2 YNNKEL (reference sequence). The CDR3 runs 9 residues. Trimming pared 3 bases from V and 10 bases from J, leaving 4 bases between.

In this sample, this clonotype turned up many times. The V gene is TRBV10-2, the J gene TRBJ1-2, with D perhaps matching TRBD1 (5 bases). CDR3 length equals 14 residues. Germline CDR1 reads WSHSY; CDR2 reads SAAADI. Trimming stripped 2 bases from V and 8 bases from J, with 15 bases between. The chain's CDR3 is CASSETGTSGGYTF. CDR3 DNA sequence: TGCGCCAGCAGTGAGACAGGAACTTCGGGAGGCTACACCTTC.

The chain has TRBV2 and TRBJ2-1; 8 bases fit TRBD2. The length of the CDR3 is 15 residues. CDR1 and CDR2 (germline): SNHLY, FYNNEI. The J segment lost 3 bases and the V segment lost 3 bases, leaving 4 bases of the junction unmatched. The CDR3 spells CASSELAGFYNEQFF. In DNA, the CDR3 is TGTGCCAGCAGTGAGTTAGCGGGGTTCTACAATGAGCAGTTCTTC.

This clonotype came up many times. The chain employs TRBV4-1 and TRBJ2-7; D unclear. The V end was cut by 0 bases, the J end by 0 bases, with 9 bases between. The CDR3 consists of 15 residues. From germline, CDR1 is MGHRA and CDR2 YSYEKL. The CDR3 sequence: CASSQEVGLSYEQYF. The DNA for the CDR3 is TGCGCCAGCAGCCAAGAAGTTGGCCTCTCCTACGAGCAGTACTTC.

V is TRBV28 and J is TRBJ2-7; D call uncertain. The germline CDR1 and CDR2 sequences are MDHEN and SYDVKM. Trimming took 7 bases from V and 7 from J, leaving 14 bases between them. The CDR3 contains 12 residues. CDR3 coding DNA: TGTGCCAGCAAAGGGAAGGACCGGGAGCAGTACTTC. Protein: CASKGKDREQYF.

The V gene is TRBV5-1, the J gene TRBJ2-5; the match to TRBD1 covers 7 bases. Per germline, CDR1 SGHRS and CDR2 YFSETQ. The CDR3 is 13 residues long. The V segment lost 4 bases and the J segment 3 bases; nucleotides outside the gene matches: 3. The CDR3 spells CASSKDREETQYF. The CDR3 DNA sequence: TGCGCCAGCAGCAAAGACAGGGAAGAGACCCAGTACTTC.

The chain employs TRBV6-5 and TRBJ1-5; maybe TRBD1 (6 bases). With 4 bases removed from V and 3 bases from J, the gap between germline ends came to 10 bases. Germline lookup yields CDR1 MNHEY and CDR2 SVGAGI. This CDR3 region has 14 residues. CDR3 sequence (DNA): TGTGCCAGCAGTTCTGGACAGCACAATCAGCCCCAGCATTTT. Translation gives CASSSGQHNQPQHF.

To note about this clonotype: One end of the junction does not line up with germline, which may come from a read error. In DNA form, the CDR3 reads TGCGCCAGCAGCTTGGTGGGCCTAGCTGAGAGCTCCTACGAGCAGTGCTTC. This encodes CASSLVGLAESSYEQCF. The gene calls are TRBV5-1 and TRBJ2-7; the D gene is possibly TRBD2 (5 bases). Germline CDR1 reads SGHRS; CDR2 reads YFSETQ. The CDR3 extends over 17 amino acids.

V and J are TRBV5-6 and TRBJ2-3; D possibly uses TRBD1 or TRBD2 (5 bases each). The V end was cut by 0 bases, the J end by 2 bases, with 13 bases between. There are 16 residues in the CDR3. Germline V gives CDR1 SGHDT, CDR2 YYEEEE. This CDR3 is CASSLVSGPHTDTQYF. The CDR3 DNA reads TGTGCCAGCAGCTTGGTGTCGGGACCGCACACAGATACGCAGTATTTT.

The rearrangement joins TRBV5-1 to TRBJ2-1; the D is unclear. Per the germline V gene, CDR1 is SGHRS and CDR2 is YFSETQ. Trimming stripped 0 bases from V and 4 bases from J, with 17 bases between. This CDR3 region has 17 residues. The DNA of the CDR3 is TGCGCCAGCAGCTTGGCCCCATATGAGTTTCTTTACAATGAGCAGTTCTTC. Protein product: CASSLAPYEFLYNEQFF.

This clonotype was seen a few times. The chain combines TRBV3-1 with TRBJ2-2; weak D call: TRBD2 (5 bases). The ends were cut back, 4 bases at V and 5 bases at J, with 11 bases in the middle. Germline CDR1 LGHDT, CDR2 YNNKEL (reference sequence). The CDR3 sequence is 14 residues long. The CDR3 DNA follows: TGTGCCAGCAGCCGAGGTCGGGGTACCGGGGAGCTGTTTTTT. It codes for CASSRGRGTGELFF.

This clonotype was seen repeatedly, ten times or more. The V and J genes are TRBV15 and TRBJ2-3; 7 bases agree with TRBD2. The CDR3 has 17 residues. Germline trimming cut 0 bases from V and 2 bases from J; bases unmatched to any gene: 8. Per the germline V gene, CDR1 is LNHNV and CDR2 is YYDKDF (reference sequence). CDR3 sequence (DNA): TGTGCCACCAGCAGAGATCGCCTAGCGGTCCTCACAGATACGCAGTATTTT. It translates to CATSRDRLAVLTDTQYF.

This clonotype was seen at least ten times. V is TRBV5-5 and J is TRBJ1-2; possible D gene TRBD1, 5 bases. The germline V gene has CDR1 SGHKS and CDR2 YYEKEE (reference sequence). The germline V and J ends were trimmed by 1 base and 8 bases, with 21 bases remaining between them. The CDR3 is 16 residues long. The CDR3 is CASSLYRQGEGQGYTF. CDR3 in DNA: TGTGCCAGCAGCTTGTATCGGCAGGGTGAAGGGCAGGGCTACACCTTC.

This clonotype was detected once. The CDR3: CASSSQGEGYTF. The CDR3 coding sequence is TGTGCCAGCAGCAGCCAAGGGGAGGGCTACACCTTC. The chain links TRBV2 to TRBJ1-2, with a possible D match to TRBD1 (5 bases). This CDR3 region has 12 residues. V was trimmed by 6 bases and J by 8 bases, leaving 13 bases between them. Per germline, CDR1 SNHLY and CDR2 FYNNEI.

This clonotype was observed at least ten times. V is TRBV5-1 and J is TRBJ2-1; TRBD2 matches at 7 bases. V shed 2 bases, J shed 6 bases, and the junction held 8 bases outside the gene matches. Per the germline V gene, CDR1 is SGHRS and CDR2 is YFSETQ. The CDR3 has 15 residues. In DNA form, the CDR3 reads TGCGCCAGCAGCTTCAGCAGCGGGATCCGCAATGAGCAGTTCTTC. Amino acids: CASSFSSGIRNEQFF.

In its sample, this clonotype was seen a few times. This may be a read error, as it is one base from a much larger clone. The chain has TRBV20-1 and TRBJ1-5; 8 bases match TRBD1. Germline V gene sequence: CDR1 DFQATT, CDR2 SNEGSKA (reference sequence). The CDR3 covers 16 residues. The CDR3 here is CCARDLTGGSNQPQHF. Written as DNA, the CDR3 is TGCTGTGCTAGAGATCTCACAGGGGGTAGCAATCAGCCCCAGCATTTT.

This clonotype was picked up a small number of times. The rearrangement joins TRBV20-1 to TRBJ2-5; D could derive from TRBD1 or TRBD2 (5 bases each). The CDR3 spans 15 residues. Trimming left V 7 bases short and J 3 bases short, with 21 bases between. Germline CDR1 is DFQATT and CDR2 is SNEGSKA (reference sequence). For the CDR3, the DNA is TGCAGTGTGACCGAACAACCGGGACCCAAAGAGACCCAGTACTTC. It codes for CSVTEQPGPKETQYF.

This clonotype came up a few times. This chain joins TRBV7-2 and TRBJ2-7; the match to TRBD1 covers 9 bases. From germline, CDR1 is SGHTA and CDR2 FQGNSA. Trimming cost V 0 bases and J 3 bases; bases outside gene matches: 9. The CDR3 is 17 residues long. The CDR3 DNA follows: TGTGCCAGCAGCTTAGCTCCGGCCGGGACAGGGTGCTACGAGCAGTACTTC. It is translated as CASSLAPAGTGCYEQYF.

This clonotype appeared many times. This chain connects TRBV7-2 to TRBJ2-1, with a tentative D call TRBD2 (5 bases). V was pared by 4 bases and J by 7 bases, with 11 bases between. This CDR3 is built from 13 residues. Looked up from germline, CDR1 is SGHTA and CDR2 is FQGNSA. Written as DNA, the CDR3 is TGTGCCAGCAGCTACCGGGGTTTGAATGAGCAGTTCTTC. This encodes CASSYRGLNEQFF.